The clone carrying this T cell receptor (beta chain) was counted ten times or more. Its antigen is unknown. The lymph nodes were axillary draining lymph nodes from breast cancer patients. Germline CDR1 and CDR2: DFQATT and SNEGSKA (reference sequence). The V segment lost 3 bases and the J segment 4 bases; nucleotides outside the gene matches: 4. CDR3 length: 14 amino acids. TCRdb used MiXCR to reprocess the multiplex PCR reads, holding one entry per CDR3 protein. The sample has about 230,000 distinct CDR3 sequences, about 30% seen once. This entry comes from a study of breast tumors, draining lymph nodes, adjacent tissues. Study-level results: Tumor repertoires ranked between lymph nodes and nontumor tissue in diversity, with V and J gene preferences. Most tumor T cells seemingly derive from lymph node, then expand in tumor. The lymph node origin of tumor T cells was framed as consistent with a hypothesis, not demonstrated. Luminal-like breast cancer showed significantly higher tumor–nontumor repertoire similarity than basal-like.

The sample consisted of axillary lymph node tissue. The chain employs TRBV20-1 and TRBJ2-2; 8 bases line up with TRBD2. This TCR was sampled from a female donor with breast cancer. Some clones in this sample may be carry-over from other donors' samples. The CDR3 is CSARKRESTGELFF. The CDR3, as DNA: TGCAGTGCTAGGAAGCGGGAGTCCACCGGGGAGCTGTTTTTT.